Listed below are T cell receptor beta chains from one sample, sequenced in a study of CD8 T cells in Susac syndrome. TCRdb re-called the immunoSEQ multiplex PCR reads through MiXCR, storing one row per CDR3 protein. Among some 300,000 distinct CDR3 sequences listed, approximately 85% were seen once. Sequenced: CD8+ T cells from PBMCs. The receptor set was obtained from a human donor with multiple sclerosis. CDR3s include the opening cysteine and the closing phenylalanine or tryptophan. Fields, in order: V gene, clone size, D gene, CDR3 length, J gene, CDR3 DNA, CDR3 protein. D genes are given only for firm matches. Clone size is stated in some rows and not others, as once, few, many or a class when expanded.

v_gene: TRBV19; abundance: .; d_gene: .; len: 14; j_gene: TRBJ2-2; CDR3nt: TGTACCAGTAGTATCAGGGAAGACACCGGGGAGCTGTTTTTT; CDR3aa: CTSSIREDTGELFF
v_gene: TRBV28; abundance: .; d_gene: TRBD1; len: 15; j_gene: TRBJ2-7; CDR3nt: TGTGCCAGCAGATTGCGACAGGGAAGCTCCTACGAGCAGTACTTC; CDR3aa: CASRLRQGSSYEQYF
v_gene: TRBV28; abundance: .; d_gene: .; len: 12; j_gene: TRBJ1-1; CDR3nt: TGTGCCAGCAGCCTACACCAAACTGAAGCTTTCTTT; CDR3aa: CASSLHQTEAFF
v_gene: TRBV28; abundance: .; d_gene: TRBD2; len: 15; j_gene: TRBJ2-1; CDR3nt: TGTGCCAGCAGTTTTCCGGGACTAGTCTACAATGAGCAGTTCTTC; CDR3aa: CASSFPGLVYNEQFF
v_gene: TRBV7-9; abundance: .; d_gene: .; len: 14; j_gene: TRBJ1-5; CDR3nt: TGTGCCAGCAGCCCGCCGCGGACCGATCAGCCCCAGCATTTT; CDR3aa: CASSPPRTDQPQHF
v_gene: TRBV6-2/TRBV6-3; abundance: .; d_gene: TRBD1; len: 14; j_gene: TRBJ1-5; CDR3nt: TGTGCCAGCAGCGGGGGACAGTGGCCGTTTCCCCAGCATTTT; CDR3aa: CASSGGQWPFPQHF
v_gene: TRBV7-6; abundance: .; d_gene: .; len: 15; j_gene: TRBJ1-5; CDR3nt: TGTGCCAGCAGCTTAGAGGCAGGTCGGTACCAGCCCCAGCATTTT; CDR3aa: CASSLEAGRYQPQHF
v_gene: TRBV4-3; abundance: .; d_gene: TRBD2; len: 15; j_gene: TRBJ2-1; CDR3nt: TGCGCCAGCAGCCAAGATAGCGGGAGTCTAAATGAGCAGTTCTTC; CDR3aa: CASSQDSGSLNEQFF
v_gene: TRBV2; abundance: once; d_gene: .; len: 12; j_gene: TRBJ1-1; CDR3nt: TGTGCCAGCAGTGACAGGGACACTGAAGCTTTCTTT; CDR3aa: CASSDRDTEAFF
v_gene: TRBV9; abundance: few; d_gene: .; len: 14; j_gene: TRBJ1-3; CDR3nt: TGTGCCAGCAGCCGAACAGGGTCCGGAAACACCATATATTTT; CDR3aa: CASSRTGSGNTIYF
v_gene: TRBV20-1; abundance: .; d_gene: .; len: 13; j_gene: TRBJ1-2; CDR3nt: TGCAGTGCTATCCCCGGGACGGACTATGGCTACACCTTC; CDR3aa: CSAIPGTDYGYTF
v_gene: TRBV19; abundance: .; d_gene: TRBD2; len: 15; j_gene: TRBJ2-7; CDR3nt: TGTGCCAGTAGTCCGACTAGCGGGAGACTTTACGAGCAGTACTTC; CDR3aa: CASSPTSGRLYEQYF
v_gene: TRBV19; abundance: once; d_gene: .; len: 15; j_gene: TRBJ2-1; CDR3nt: TGTGCCAGTAGTATCGGACTCACCCCGGGGAATGAGCAGTTCTTC; CDR3aa: CASSIGLTPGNEQFF
v_gene: TRBV11-2; abundance: .; d_gene: .; len: 14; j_gene: TRBJ1-1; CDR3nt: TGTGCCAGCAGCTTTGAACCGGGGAGGACTGAAGCTTTCTTT; CDR3aa: CASSFEPGRTEAFF
v_gene: TRBV28; abundance: .; d_gene: TRBD2; len: 15; j_gene: TRBJ2-1; CDR3nt: TGTGCCAGCAGGGGACTAGCGCGCACCTACAATGAGCAGTTCTTC; CDR3aa: CASRGLARTYNEQFF
v_gene: TRBV14; abundance: .; d_gene: .; len: 13; j_gene: TRBJ1-1; CDR3nt: TGTGCCAGCAGCCAAGATTCCCACACTGAAGCTTTCTTT; CDR3aa: CASSQDSHTEAFF
v_gene: TRBV25-1; abundance: .; d_gene: TRBD1; len: 17; j_gene: TRBJ2-2; CDR3nt: TGTGCCAGCAGTGAATCTGCGGACAGGGTCCACACCGGGGAGCTGTTTTTT; CDR3aa: CASSESADRVHTGELFF
v_gene: TRBV11-2; abundance: .; d_gene: TRBD2; len: 17; j_gene: TRBJ2-7; CDR3nt: TGTGCCAGCAGCTTAGAGAGCCCAGGACTAGCTGCCTACGAGCAGTACTTC; CDR3aa: CASSLESPGLAAYEQYF
v_gene: TRBV6-1; abundance: .; d_gene: .; len: 12; j_gene: TRBJ1-1; CDR3nt: TGTGCCAGCAGGGTCCAGGCCCTTGAAGCTTTCTTT; CDR3aa: CASRVQALEAFF
v_gene: TRBV27; abundance: .; d_gene: .; len: 14; j_gene: TRBJ2-1; CDR3nt: TGTGCCAGCAGTCCTGGGGCGGGTTACAATGAGCAGTTCTTC; CDR3aa: CASSPGAGYNEQFF
v_gene: TRBV28; abundance: .; d_gene: .; len: 14; j_gene: TRBJ1-3; CDR3nt: TGTGCCAGCAGTTTCCAGGGTACTGGAAACACCATATATTTT; CDR3aa: CASSFQGTGNTIYF
v_gene: TRBV20-1; abundance: .; d_gene: .; len: 15; j_gene: TRBJ1-5; CDR3nt: TGCAGTGCTAGAGATTCGGTCGGGTCTACTCAGCCCCAGCATTTT; CDR3aa: CSARDSVGSTQPQHF
v_gene: TRBV27; abundance: .; d_gene: .; len: 13; j_gene: TRBJ1-2; CDR3nt: TGTGCCAGCAGTTTTGGGGCCTGGGATGGCTACACCTTC; CDR3aa: CASSFGAWDGYTF
v_gene: TRBV30; abundance: .; d_gene: TRBD1; len: 14; j_gene: TRBJ2-3; CDR3nt: TGTGCCTGGAGTGTCGGGACAGTTACAGATACGCAGTATTTT; CDR3aa: CAWSVGTVTDTQYF
v_gene: TRBV11-2; abundance: few; d_gene: TRBD2; len: 16; j_gene: TRBJ2-1; CDR3nt: TGTGCCAGCAGCTCCAGGCTAGCGGGGGCCTACAATGAGCAGTTCTTC; CDR3aa: CASSSRLAGAYNEQFF
v_gene: TRBV2; abundance: few; d_gene: .; len: 14; j_gene: TRBJ2-2; CDR3nt: TGTGCCAGCAGTAGCGGCTTTAACACCGGGGAGCTGTTTTTT; CDR3aa: CASSSGFNTGELFF